The 20 T cell receptor beta chains below were found in one sample sequenced in a study of blood T cell repertoires in COVID-19. The method was immunoSEQ multiplex PCR; TCRdb's version includes in-frame clones alone and lacks a portion of them. The data show 120,000 to 150,000 clones, 84% seen once. Sequencing was carried out using PBMCs or T cells enriched from blood (not recorded which). Source of these receptors: a woman between 50 and 59 years old who had been exposed to COVID-19.

The V gene is TRBV5-1, the J gene TRBJ1-1, with TRBD1 matching 8 bases. The V segment lost 4 bases and the J segment 4 bases; nucleotides outside the gene matches: 9. The CDR3 extends over 15 amino acids. Germline V gene data show CDR1 as SGHRS and CDR2 as YFSETQ. CDR3 bases: TGCGCCAGCAGCAGGCGGACAGGGATGGGCACTGAAGCTTTCTTT. Encoded protein: CASSRRTGMGTEAFF.

This clone occurred once. The chain employs TRBV7-6 and TRBJ2-1; possibly TRBD2 for D (7 bases). CDR1 and CDR2 (germline): SGHVS, FNYEAQ. The CDR3 length is 15 residues. V shed 5 bases and J shed 4 bases, with 15 bases lying between them. The CDR3 bases are TGTGCCAGCAGCAGAAGGGGGGGGAATTACAATGAGCAGTTCTTC. Protein sequence: CASSRRGGNYNEQFF.

In this sample, this clone turned up once. The V gene is TRBV3-1 (or the pseudogene TRBV3-2), the J gene TRBJ1-6; 7 nucleotides line up with TRBD1. Germline V gene data show CDR1 as LGHDT and CDR2 as YNNKEL (reference sequence). The V and J ends lost 4 bases and 10 bases, in that order; junction bases with no gene match: 16. The CDR3 contains 17 residues. CDR3 sequence: CASSLFPTDRIFSPLHF. The CDR3 DNA sequence: TGTGCCAGCAGCCTCTTCCCAACGGACAGGATTTTCTCACCCCTCCACTTT.

V gene TRBV6-2 or TRBV6-3 combines with J gene TRBJ2-3; D is perhaps TRBD1 (6 bases). From germline, CDR1 is MNHEY and CDR2 SVGEGT. CDR3 length equals 15 residues. V shed 6 bases and J shed 2 bases, with 15 bases lying between them. CDR3 in DNA: TGTGCCAGCAGCGAACCCAGGGGTATCACAGATACGCAGTATTTT. Its protein product is CASSEPRGITDTQYF.

V is TRBV19 and J is TRBJ1-5; D uncertain. There are 16 residues in the CDR3. V shed 2 bases and J shed 0 bases, with 11 bases lying between them. Germline V gene data show CDR1 as LNHDA and CDR2 as SQIVND (reference sequence). Written as DNA, the CDR3 is TGTGCCAGTAGTATATGGGCACAGAATAGCAATCAGCCCCAGCATTTT. Its protein product is CASSIWAQNSNQPQHF.

The chain links TRBV18 to TRBJ2-5; 8 bases agree with TRBD1. The CDR3 is made up of 15 amino acids. Trimming took 4 bases from V and 2 from J; bases not matched to a gene: 6. Germline V gene lookup returns CDR1 KGHSH and CDR2 LQKENI. CDR3: CASSHRQGRQETQYF. The DNA for the CDR3 is TGTGCCAGCTCACACCGACAGGGGCGTCAAGAGACCCAGTACTTC.

This clone has just a few counts. The chain uses TRBV9 and TRBJ1-6, with D possibly matching TRBD1 (5 bases). Germline CDR1 SGDLS, CDR2 YYNGEE. The CDR3 runs to 15 residues. The ends were cut back, 2 bases at V and 6 bases at J, with 12 bases in the middle. CDR3 region: CASSVDSASNSPLHF. CDR3 nucleotides: TGTGCCAGCAGCGTTGACAGTGCGAGTAATTCACCCCTCCACTTT.

The chain recombines TRBV4-2 with TRBJ1-6; 7 bases are shared with TRBD1. V was pared by 1 base and J by 12 bases, with 9 bases of the junction left unmatched. The CDR3 is made up of 15 amino acids. CDR1 and CDR2 from the germline V gene are LGHNA and YNFKEQ. CDR3 nucleotide sequence: TGTGCCAGCAGCCAAGTGGGCCGGGACAGACGACCCCTCCACTTT. This sequence encodes CASSQVGRDRRPLHF.

V and J are TRBV19 and TRBJ1-4, with 8 bases matching TRBD1. After removal of 11 bases from V and 1 base from J, the junction contained 12 bases not matched to a gene. This CDR3 region has 16 residues. CDR1 and CDR2 (germline): LNHDA, SQIVND (reference sequence). The CDR3 DNA follows: TGTGCCTCAGTTTGGACAGGGATGGGAACTAATGAAAAACTGTTTTTT. Translating gives CASVWTGMGTNEKLFF. Full variable domain (rest looked up from reference TRBV19 and TRBJ1-4): DGGITQSPKYLFRKEGQNVTLSCEQNLNHDAMYWYRQDPGQGLRLIYYSQIVNDFQKGDIAEGYSVSREKKESFPLTVTSAQKNPTAFYLCASVWTGMGTNEKLFFGSGTQLSVL.

V usage is TRBV5-1 and J usage is TRBJ1-1, with TRBD1 matching over 7 bases. J lost 1 base, V lost 4 bases, and 10 bases had no gene match. The CDR3 is 16 amino acids. Germline V gene sequence: CDR1 SGHRS, CDR2 YFSETQ. In DNA form, the CDR3 reads TGCGCCAGCAGCCCCAGGACAGGCGCCTCGAACACTGAAGCTTTCTTT. The encoded protein is CASSPRTGASNTEAFF.

The chain recombines TRBV11-2 with TRBJ2-5; 7 bases fit TRBD1. CDR1 is SGHAT and CDR2 is FQNNGV in the germline V gene. The CDR3 contains 17 residues. V shed 1 base, J shed 3 bases, and the junction held 11 bases outside the gene matches. The CDR3 DNA sequence: TGTGCCAGCAGCTTAGGGGGGACAGCCCCTATGAAAGAGACCCAGTACTTC. Amino acid sequence: CASSLGGTAPMKETQYF.

CDR3 bases: TGCGCCAGCAGTGAGGGCCTCACCGCTGAAGCTTTCTTT. Protein: CASSEGLTAEAFF. This chain links TRBV10-1 with TRBJ1-1; D remains ambiguous. Trimming took off 2 bases at V and 6 bases at J, with 10 bases between the two ends. The length of the CDR3 is 13 residues. Germline-derived CDR1 and CDR2 are WNHNN and SYGVQD (reference sequence).

The CDR3 sequence is CASSELNYEQYF. DNA for the CDR3: TGCGCCAGCAGTGAACTGAACTACGAGCAGTACTTC. The chain is built from TRBV10-2 and TRBJ2-7, with D hard to call. Germline V lookup: CDR1 WSHSY, CDR2 SAAADI. Deletions cut 3 bases from V and 3 bases from J, with 6 bases between. The CDR3 has 12 amino acids.

This chain joins TRBV30 and TRBJ1-5; TRBD1 agrees at 7 bases. J lost 7 bases, V lost 5 bases, and 5 bases had no gene match. The CDR3 sequence is 12 residues long. Germline CDR1 GTSNPN, CDR2 SVGIG (reference sequence). DNA of the CDR3: TGTGCCTGGGACAGGGTTGGGCAGCCCCAGCATTTT. This encodes CAWDRVGQPQHF.

The chain employs TRBV19 and TRBJ1-3; no reliable D call. The CDR3 contains 13 residues. Trimming cost V 5 bases and J 4 bases, with 9 bases left between them. In germline, CDR1 is LNHDA, CDR2 SQIVND (reference sequence). The CDR3: CASSQRAGNTIYF. CDR3 DNA: TGTGCCAGTAGTCAGAGGGCGGGAAACACCATATATTTT.

This rearrangement joins TRBV14 to TRBJ2-7, with 8 positions matching TRBD2. This CDR3 spans 19 amino acids. V lost 2 bases, J lost 1 base, and 16 bases stayed unmatched. Germline V gene sequence: CDR1 SGHDN, CDR2 FVKESK. Here the CDR3 DNA reads TGTGCCAGCAGCCAAAGCTCGGGAGGGATATCCTCCGATTCCTACGAGCAGTACTTC. It translates to CASSQSSGGISSDSYEQYF.

This clone was recorded a few times. This chain links TRBV5-3 with TRBJ1-6; D remains ambiguous. TRBV5-3 is designated an ORF whose function remains uncertain. V was trimmed by 7 bases and J by 12 bases, leaving 23 bases between them. The CDR3 covers 15 residues. DNA for the CDR3: TGTGCCAGACTCCCCGGCCCACAGAAGTTAGGACCCCTCCACTTT. This gives the protein CARLPGPQKLGPLHF.

V gene TRBV4-3 combines with J gene TRBJ1-2; 9 bases match TRBD1. CDR3 length equals 16 residues. Germline-derived CDR1 and CDR2 are LGHNA and YSLEER. The V segment lost 0 bases and the J segment 4 bases; nucleotides outside the gene matches: 6. The CDR3 protein is CASSQEEAGQGYGYTF. CDR3 sequence (DNA): TGCGCCAGCAGCCAAGAAGAAGCGGGACAGGGCTATGGCTACACCTTC.

V is TRBV7-8 and J is TRBJ2-1, with TRBD2 matching over 10 bases. After removal of 5 bases from V and 0 bases from J, the junction contained 10 bases not matched to a gene. Germline CDR1 reads SGHVS; CDR2 reads FQNEAQ. The CDR3 has 18 amino acids. The CDR3 spells CASSQGSGRYGSYNEQFF. CDR3 sequence (DNA): TGTGCCAGCAGCCAGGGTAGCGGGAGGTATGGCTCCTACAATGAGCAGTTCTTC. The full variable domain, with the rest looked up from reference TRBV7-8 and TRBJ2-1, is GAGVSQSPRYKVAKRGQDVALRCDPISGHVSLFWYQQALGQGPEFLTYFQNEAQLDKSGLPSDRFFAERPEGSVSTLKIQRTQQEDSAVYLCASSQGSGRYGSYNEQFFGPGTRLTVL.

This clone was counted between two and nine times. The V gene is TRBV12-3 or TRBV12-4, the J gene TRBJ1-1; no firm D call. This CDR3 has 12 amino acids. The V end lost 6 bases, the J end lost 5 bases, and 10 bases lay between the germline ends. The CDR3 coding sequence is TGTGCCAGCAGCCGCCGGTGGACTGAAGCTTTCTTT. Translating it yields CASSRRWTEAFF.